The 9 T cell receptor delta chains reported below all come from one sample, sequenced in a study of Vδ1+ human thymocytes. Study results and limitations: Thymic TRG and TRD repertoires appeared highly polyclonal, with Gaussian CDR3 length distributions.

What these receptors recognize is not known. The template was reverse-transcribed extracted RNA. Multiplex PCR used pooled V-gene forward primers and a constant-region reverse primer to amplify CDR3s. TCRdb re-called the multiplex PCR reads with CATT. The data hold about 75,000 delta-chain clones, with roughly a third observed a single time. The sample consisted of Vdelta1+ gamma-delta thymocytes from the thymus. This sample's subset: FACS-sorted CD3+ TCRalphabeta- TCRVdelta1+ TCRVdelta2- thymocytes. The receptor source for this set is a boy under two years old who had congenital heart surgery.

This clone has just a few counts. The chain employs TRDV1 and TRDJ1; a possible D gene is TRDD3 (6 bases). The ends were cut back, 1 base at V and 1 base at J, with 28 bases in the middle. The CDR3 runs to 21 residues. Germline lookup yields CDR1 TSWWSYY and CDR2 QGS. CDR3 nucleotide sequence: TGTGCTCTTGGGGAACGGGGAATCGGGTCGGACTATAATGGGGGCACCGATAAACTCATCTTT. Protein product: CALGERGIGSDYNGGTDKLIF.

The table lists this clone with a few counts. The V call is TRDV1, the J call TRDJ1, with 7 bases fitting TRDD3. The ends lost 0 bases at V and 7 bases at J; junction bases unmatched: 17. The CDR3 is made up of 18 amino acids. CDR1 and CDR2 (germline): TSWWSYY, QGS. The CDR3 here is CALGELPRTGEREGKLIF. As DNA, the CDR3 is TGTGCTCTTGGGGAACTTCCCCGTACTGGGGAGAGGGAGGGTAAACTCATCTTT.

The genes are TRDV2 and TRDJ1; D call uncertain. V dropped 0 bases and J dropped 1 base, with 23 bases sitting between them. The V gene's germline CDR1 is GEAIGNYY and CDR2 EKD. The CDR3 contains 19 residues. CDR3 loop: CACDTPLSFDPNSTDKLIF. In DNA form, the CDR3 reads TGTGCCTGTGACACCCCCCTCTCCTTTGATCCGAACTCCACCGATAAACTCATCTTT.

The gene calls are TRDV1 and TRDJ1, with D perhaps being TRDD2 or TRDD3 (5 bases each). Per the germline V gene, CDR1 is TSWWSYY and CDR2 is QGS. V was cut by 2 bases and J by 0 bases, with 10 bases left in between. This CDR3 is 15 amino acids long. The CDR3 nucleotides are TGTGCTCTTGGGGAATTCCTGGGTAACACCGATAAACTCATCTTT. Protein product: CALGEFLGNTDKLIF.

The table lists this clone with a few counts. At one end, the junction sequence differs from germline, possibly due to a read error. The chain has TRDV1 and TRDJ1; 10 positions match TRDD3. The CDR3 totals 20 residues. Germline CDR1 is TSWWSYY and CDR2 is QGS. The CDR3 DNA follows: TGTGCTCTAGGGGAACTTCTTGCTACCGGGGGATACGCGAGGACCGATAAACTCATCTTT. Translation gives CALGELLATGGYARTDKLIF.

This clone came up a few times. The rearrangement joins TRDV1 to TRDJ2; TRDD3 agrees at 7 bases. J was trimmed by 1 base and V by 3 bases; bases with no gene match: 23. CDR1 is TSWWSYY, CDR2 QGS, per germline. CDR3 length equals 22 residues. This CDR3 reads CALGDHTSGGIGLPFLTAQLFF. The DNA for the CDR3 is TGTGCTCTTGGGGACCATACGTCAGGGGGGATCGGACTACCCTTTTTGACAGCACAACTCTTCTTT.

This chain connects TRDV1 to TRDJ1; TRDD3 matches 7 bases. Germline V gene lookup returns CDR1 TSWWSYY and CDR2 QGS. V lost 0 bases, J lost 3 bases, and 10 bases stayed unmatched. The CDR3 sequence is 17 residues long. CDR3 sequence: CALGELCPVLGSDKLIF. The CDR3 bases are TGTGCTCTTGGGGAACTCTGTCCCGTACTGGGGTCCGATAAACTCATCTTT.

This clone was seen only a few times. The chain joins TRDV1 to TRDJ1; 12 bases match TRDD3. The CDR3 length is 22 residues. The ends lost 2 bases at V and 5 bases at J; junction bases unmatched: 24. Germline CDR1 reads TSWWSYY; CDR2 reads QGS. The DNA of the CDR3 is TGTGCTCTTGGGGAAGTCAGTCTCCTACGAGGTACTGGGGGATACTCTGGGGATAAACTCATCTTT. Protein product: CALGEVSLLRGTGGYSGDKLIF.

This clone was detected a few times. This rearrangement joins TRDV1 to TRDJ1; D call uncertain. V lost 3 bases and J lost 4, with 15 bases in between. The length of the CDR3 is 15 residues. Germline V gene sequence: CDR1 TSWWSYY, CDR2 QGS. In DNA form, the CDR3 reads TGTGCTCTTGGGGATCCCGTTTTTAGAAACGATAAACTCATCTTT. Protein: CALGDPVFRNDKLIF.